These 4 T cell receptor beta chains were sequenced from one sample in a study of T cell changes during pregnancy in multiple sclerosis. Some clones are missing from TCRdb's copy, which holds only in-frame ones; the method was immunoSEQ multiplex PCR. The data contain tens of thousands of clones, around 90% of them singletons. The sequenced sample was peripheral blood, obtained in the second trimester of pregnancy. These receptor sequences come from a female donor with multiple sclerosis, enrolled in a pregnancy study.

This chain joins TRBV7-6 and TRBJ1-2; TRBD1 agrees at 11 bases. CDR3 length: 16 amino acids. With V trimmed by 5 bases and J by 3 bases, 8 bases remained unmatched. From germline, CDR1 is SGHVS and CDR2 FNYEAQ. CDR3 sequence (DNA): TGTGCCAGCAGCAAAGGGCCGGGACAGGGGGACTATGGCTACACCTTC. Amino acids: CASSKGPGQGDYGYTF.

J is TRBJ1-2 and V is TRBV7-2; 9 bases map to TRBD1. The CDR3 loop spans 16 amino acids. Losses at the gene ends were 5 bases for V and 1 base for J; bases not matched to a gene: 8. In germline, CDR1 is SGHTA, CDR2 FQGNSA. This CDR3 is CASSRDRAAINYGYTF. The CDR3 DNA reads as TGTGCCAGCAGCCGGGACAGGGCAGCAATTAACTATGGCTACACCTTC.

The CDR3 DNA sequence: TGTGCCAGCAGTTACCCACAGGGGCCCTCGGACACTGAAGCTTTCTTT. It specifies CASSYPQGPSDTEAFF. V and J are TRBV6-6 and TRBJ1-1, with TRBD1 matching over 7 bases. J gave up 3 bases and V 2 bases, and 9 bases lay outside the gene matches. There are 16 residues in the CDR3. Germline V gene data show CDR1 as MNHNY and CDR2 as SVGAGI (reference sequence).

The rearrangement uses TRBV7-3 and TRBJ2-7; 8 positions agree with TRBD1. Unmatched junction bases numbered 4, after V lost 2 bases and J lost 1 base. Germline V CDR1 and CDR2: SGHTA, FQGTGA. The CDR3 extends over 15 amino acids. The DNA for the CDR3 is TGTGCCAGCAGCTTAGGCAGGGGGCCTTCCTACGAGCAGTACTTC. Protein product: CASSLGRGPSYEQYF.